In this sample, the clone carrying this T cell receptor (beta chain) turned up many times. TCRdb independently ran MiXCR on the 5' RACE reads; one entry per CDR3 protein. Among 50,000 or so distinct CDR3 sequences, under 13% were seen once, and the ten largest hold around 20%. This entry is derived from a study of neurological immune-mediated disorders. The CDR3 contains 15 residues. Trimming took 0 bases from V and 5 from J, leaving 13 bases between them. From germline, CDR1 is SGHRS and CDR2 YFSETQ. The sequence came from a middle-aged woman with HTLV-1-associated myelopathy (HAM/TSP). The chain uses TRBV5-1 and TRBJ2-3; the D is unclear. Sequences were obtained from PBMCs. DNA for the CDR3: TGCGCCAGCAGCTTGGAGTGGGGTGGTGGAGATACGCAGTATTTT. The encoded protein is CASSLEWGGGDTQYF.